These T cell receptor beta chains were read from a single sample in a study of T cell responses to AZD1222 COVID-19 vaccine. Produced via immunoSEQ multiplex PCR; TCRdb's table is partial and in-frame only. The top ten clones hold under 3.5% of a sample with about 140,000 clones, approximately 88% of them seen once. The starting material was peripheral blood, obtained on day 0 of AZD1222 vaccination. These receptors came from an adult in good health. Both conserved end residues are part of each CDR3. D genes are given only for firm matches. Expanded clones get a size class; other rows say once, few or many, or leave the size out.

CASRNRGPSTDTQYF | TGTGCCAGTCGAAACAGGGGACCTAGCACAGATACGCAGTATTTT | TRBD1 | . | TRBJ2-3 | TRBV19
CASSLGRGGRNTEAFF | TGTGCCAGCAGCTTAGGACGGGGGGGCAGGAACACTGAAGCTTTCTTT | . | . | TRBJ1-1 | TRBV11-2
CASRKKGTSTRSNEQFF | TGTGCCAGTAGGAAGAAGGGGACTAGCACGAGATCCAATGAGCAGTTCTTC | TRBD2 | . | TRBJ2-1 | TRBV19
CASSETSGKNEQYF | TGTGCCAGCAGTGAGACTAGCGGGAAAAACGAGCAGTACTTC | TRBD2 | . | TRBJ2-7 | TRBV2
CASSLLAGVNTDTQYF | TGTGCCAGCAGTCTTCTAGCGGGAGTGAACACAGATACGCAGTATTTT | TRBD2 | . | TRBJ2-3 | TRBV14
CASSEVDNEQFF | TGTGCCAGCAGTGAAGTGGACAATGAGCAGTTCTTC | . | once | TRBJ2-1 | TRBV6-1
CASSSRPNTIYF | TGTGCCAGCAGTTCGCGCCCCAACACCATATATTTT | . | . | TRBJ1-3 | TRBV12-3/TRBV12-4
CASSSSTKISPLHF | TGTGCCAGCAGTTCGTCCACGAAAATATCACCCCTCCACTTT | . | once | TRBJ1-6 | TRBV27
CATQPRGLIEQYF | TGTGCCACCCAACCTCGGGGGCTGATCGAGCAGTACTTC | . | . | TRBJ2-7 | TRBV27
CASSQVPNQPQHF | TGCGCCAGCAGCCAAGTCCCGAATCAGCCCCAGCATTTT | . | once | TRBJ1-5 | TRBV4-1
CASSQRDGPYNSPLHF | TGCGCCAGCAGTCAAAGGGACGGTCCTTATAATTCACCCCTCCACTTT | . | . | TRBJ1-6 | TRBV10-1
CASSSPRGQYF | TGTGCCAGCAGTTCTCCCCGGGGGCAGTATTTT | . | . | TRBJ2-3 | TRBV6-6
CASSSARAWDEQFF | TGCGCCAGCAGCTCCGCTCGAGCTTGGGATGAGCAGTTCTTC | . | . | TRBJ2-1 | TRBV5-1
CATSSPGTGLLDYTF | TGTGCCACCAGCAGTCCCGGGACAGGGCTCTTAGACTACACCTTC | TRBD1 | once | TRBJ1-2 | TRBV15